Below are 6 T cell receptor beta chains sequenced from a single sample in a study of CD8+ T cells in alopecia areata. Extraction and reverse transcription of RNA yielded cDNA as the sequencing template. This table comes from immunoSEQ multiplex PCR, and its TCRdb copy is limited to in-frame clones, with some not included. In the table there are over 150,000 clones, 59% of which are singletons. The sequences come from CD4+ T cells sorted from blood, collected at week 0. These receptors came from a human donor with alopecia areata.

V is TRBV5-5 and J is TRBJ2-2; a possible D gene is TRBD1 (5 bases). CDR3 length: 14 residues. The V gene's germline CDR1 is SGHKS and CDR2 YYEKEE (reference sequence). The V and J ends lost 1 base and 5 bases respectively, with 9 bases between them. In nucleotides, the CDR3 is TGTGCCAGCAGCTTGCAGGGCTCAACCGGGGAGCTGTTTTTT. This translates into CASSLQGSTGELFF.

V and J are TRBV7-8 and TRBJ1-2, with 7 bases fitting TRBD1. CDR3 length: 14 amino acids. Per germline, CDR1 SGHVS and CDR2 FQNEAQ. The ends lost 5 bases at V and 2 bases at J; junction bases unmatched: 5. Here the CDR3 reads CASSKETGNYGYTF. CDR3 bases: TGTGCCAGCAGCAAAGAGACAGGGAACTATGGCTACACCTTC.

CDR3 DNA sequence: TGCAGCGTTGAAAAGAAGGTGGACACTGAAGCTTTCTTT. Residues: CSVEKKVDTEAFF. The rearrangement links TRBV29-1 to TRBJ1-1; D gene ambiguous. This CDR3 contains 13 residues. Germline V gene data show CDR1 as SQVTM and CDR2 as ANQGSEA. V was pared by 2 bases and J by 3 bases, with 10 bases between.

J is TRBJ2-5 and V is TRBV6-5; no clear D. Germline-derived CDR1 and CDR2 are MNHEY and SVGAGI. The CDR3 covers 14 residues. Trimming left V 6 bases short and J 3 bases short, with 14 bases between. The CDR3 loop is CASRSDQGKETQYF. As DNA, the CDR3 is TGTGCCAGCAGATCCGACCAAGGAAAAGAGACCCAGTACTTC.

The chain has TRBV5-6 and TRBJ1-2; D ambiguous. Per the germline V gene, CDR1 is SGHDT and CDR2 is YYEEEE. The CDR3 is 13 residues long. Trimming took 2 bases from V and 4 from J, leaving 9 bases between them. CDR3 DNA sequence: TGTGCCAGCAGCTTAGACCGTCCCTATGGCTACACCTTC. Protein: CASSLDRPYGYTF.

The chain joins TRBV25-1 to TRBJ2-5; tentative D call: TRBD1 (5 bases). CDR1 MGHDK and CDR2 SYGVNS come from the germline V gene. This CDR3 contains 14 residues. V lost 5 bases, J lost 0 bases, and 10 bases lay in between. DNA for the CDR3: TGTGCCAGCAGTATGACAGAGTACCAAGAGACCCAGTACTTC. Protein: CASSMTEYQETQYF.